These 8 T cell receptor beta chains were sequenced from one sample in a study of cytomegalovirus exposure and HLA in healthy donors. The assay was immunoSEQ multiplex PCR, and TCRdb's table has in-frame clones only and misses some. Seen here are tens of thousands of clones, 93% observed once, and the top ten hold around 1.1%. The sequenced sample was PBMCs. The receptors shown here come from a woman aged 30 to 39 in good health and CMV-seropositive.

This chain links TRBV19 with TRBJ1-1; 9 bases are shared with TRBD1. With 1 base clipped from V and 1 base from J, the junction kept 4 bases outside the gene matches. Germline CDR1 and CDR2: LNHDA and SQIVND (reference sequence). The CDR3 has 16 residues. The CDR3 sequence: CASSIVNRGPNTEAFF. DNA for the CDR3: TGTGCCAGTAGTATAGTGAACAGGGGGCCGAACACTGAAGCTTTCTTT.

The genes are TRBV7-9 and TRBJ1-3; the D gene is possibly TRBD1 (6 bases). Germline CDR1 and CDR2: SEHNR and FQNEAQ (reference sequence). The CDR3 length is 19 residues. V was clipped by 3 bases and J by 0 bases, with 21 bases between them. CDR3 nucleotides: TGTGCCAGCAGCTTCTTTCGTCGATTTGGGGGCGCCTCTGGAAACACCATATATTTT. This encodes CASSFFRRFGGASGNTIYF.

The chain links TRBV5-1 to TRBJ2-5; 8 bases are shared with TRBD1. V trimming: 0 bases; J trimming: 5 bases; junction bases outside the gene matches: 3. There are 14 residues in the CDR3. Germline loops: CDR1 SGHRS, CDR2 YFSETQ. In DNA form, the CDR3 reads TGCGCCAGCAGCTTGGGGGACAGGTTCGAGACCCAGTACTTC. Protein: CASSLGDRFETQYF.

The chain links TRBV19 to TRBJ1-1; 7 bases align to TRBD1. The CDR3 is made up of 14 amino acids. V was pared by 7 bases and J by 1 base, with 6 bases of the junction left unmatched. Looked up from germline, CDR1 is LNHDA and CDR2 is SQIVND (reference sequence). CDR3 residues: CASKTGSTNTEAFF. The CDR3 coding sequence is TGTGCCAGTAAGACAGGGTCAACGAACACTGAAGCTTTCTTT.

The rearrangement joins TRBV9 to TRBJ2-1; 10 nucleotides match TRBD2. The CDR3 is made up of 16 amino acids. Trimming at V came to 4 bases and at J to 5 bases, leaving 9 bases not matched to a gene. Germline CDR1 and CDR2: SGDLS and YYNGEE. This CDR3 reads CASSHLAGAANNEQFF. CDR3 DNA sequence: TGTGCCAGCAGCCATCTAGCGGGAGCTGCGAACAATGAGCAGTTCTTC.

This clone was counted once. The chain links TRBV7-9 to TRBJ2-3, with D tentatively TRBD2 (6 bases). The V and J ends lost 4 bases and 8 bases respectively, with 22 bases between them. The CDR3 is 16 residues long. Germline V gives CDR1 SEHNR, CDR2 FQNEAQ (reference sequence). DNA of the CDR3: TGTGCCAGCAGCTCGCCCTATCGACAGTTCGGGGGTACGCAGTATTTT. Translation gives CASSSPYRQFGGTQYF.

The CDR3 nucleotides are TGCGCCAGCAGCCAAGATAGCCGGGGAGCGCTCTACGAGCAGTACTTC. Its translation: CASSQDSRGALYEQYF. The V gene is TRBV4-3, the J gene TRBJ2-7, with D maybe TRBD2 (5 bases). Germline loops: CDR1 LGHNA, CDR2 YSLEER. V lost 0 bases and J 3 bases, leaving 15 bases between the germline ends. This CDR3 has 16 amino acids.

A few counts support this clone. The J gene is TRBJ1-1, the V gene TRBV10-3; no firm D call. V gave up 3 bases and J gave up 3 bases, with 8 bases separating them. Germline V CDR1 and CDR2: ENHRY, SYGVKD. CDR3 length equals 13 residues. Here the CDR3 reads CAISDTGDTEAFF. The CDR3 bases are TGTGCCATCAGTGACACCGGGGACACTGAAGCTTTCTTT.